Listed below are T cell receptor beta chains from one sample, sequenced in a study of blood T cell repertoires in COVID-19. Here immunoSEQ multiplex PCR was the method, and the copy in TCRdb shows in-frame clones only, minus some. This repertoire shows about 120,000 clones, 84% found once; its top ten account for roughly 4%. The sequenced sample consisted of PBMCs or T cells enriched from blood (not recorded which). Every receptor here comes from a woman aged 25 to 45 who had recovered from COVID-19. Both conserved end residues are part of each CDR3. The D gene is left open where the match is weak. Some rows mark clone size as missing; the rest say once, few, many or name a class of expanded clone.

v_call: TRBV5-8; clone_size: NA; j_call: TRBJ1-6; d_call: TRBD1; cdr3_nt: TGTGCCAGCAGCTTCGGGTACAGGGGCTCTCGGTCACCCCTCCACTTT; cdr3_aa: CASSFGYRGSRSPLHF
v_call: TRBV30; clone_size: NA; j_call: TRBJ2-1; d_call: TRBD2; cdr3_nt: TGTGCCTGGAGTGGGGAGCGGGAGGGCCAATCATTGTCCCACAATGAGCAGTTCTTC; cdr3_aa: CAWSGEREGQSLSHNEQFF
v_call: TRBV18; clone_size: NA; j_call: TRBJ2-5; d_call: TRBD2; cdr3_nt: TGTGCCAGCTCACCGACTAGCGGGAGGACGGAGACCCAGTACTTC; cdr3_aa: CASSPTSGRTETQYF
v_call: TRBV6-6; clone_size: NA; j_call: TRBJ1-5; d_call: NA; cdr3_nt: TGTGCCAGCAGTTCAGGGGCGCCTCAGCCCCAGCATTTT; cdr3_aa: CASSSGAPQPQHF
v_call: TRBV5-1; clone_size: NA; j_call: TRBJ1-1; d_call: NA; cdr3_nt: TGCGCCAGCAGCTTGAGGACGGTAAGGGGCACTGAAGCTTTCTTT; cdr3_aa: CASSLRTVRGTEAFF
v_call: TRBV5-1; clone_size: NA; j_call: TRBJ2-3; d_call: TRBD1; cdr3_nt: TGCGCCAGCAGCCTTAACCACAGGGGGATTACAGATACGCAGTATTTT; cdr3_aa: CASSLNHRGITDTQYF
v_call: TRBV19; clone_size: NA; j_call: TRBJ1-1; d_call: NA; cdr3_nt: TGTGCCAGTAGTATGAACAGCTTGAACACTGAAGCTTTCTTT; cdr3_aa: CASSMNSLNTEAFF
v_call: TRBV4-2; clone_size: NA; j_call: TRBJ2-6; d_call: NA; cdr3_nt: TGTGCCAGCAGCCAAGAGAGTGGCTCTGGGGCCAACGTCCTGACTTTC; cdr3_aa: CASSQESGSGANVLTF
v_call: TRBV16; clone_size: NA; j_call: TRBJ1-2; d_call: TRBD1; cdr3_nt: TGTGCCAGCAGCCAATCGACAGGGGCGGACTATGGCTACACCTTC; cdr3_aa: CASSQSTGADYGYTF
v_call: TRBV30; clone_size: NA; j_call: TRBJ1-5; d_call: NA; cdr3_nt: TGTGCCTGGAGTGGGCAGCAGGGTCAGCCCCAGCATTTT; cdr3_aa: CAWSGQQGQPQHF
v_call: TRBV30; clone_size: few; j_call: TRBJ1-2; d_call: TRBD1; cdr3_nt: TGTGCCTGGGTAGGGACAGTTAACTATGGCTACACCTTC; cdr3_aa: CAWVGTVNYGYTF
v_call: TRBV19; clone_size: few; j_call: TRBJ1-5; d_call: TRBD1; cdr3_nt: TGTGCCAGTAGTATCTACTGGGACAGGGGGGGGCAGCCCCAGCATTTT; cdr3_aa: CASSIYWDRGGQPQHF
v_call: TRBV4-3; clone_size: few; j_call: TRBJ1-6; d_call: TRBD1; cdr3_nt: TGCGCCAGCAGCCTAGGACAGGGGGAATTTTCACCCCTCCACTTT; cdr3_aa: CASSLGQGEFSPLHF
v_call: TRBV5-6; clone_size: NA; j_call: TRBJ1-6; d_call: TRBD1; cdr3_nt: TGTGCCAGCAGCTGGGTGGACAGGGTCAATTCACCCCTCCACTTT; cdr3_aa: CASSWVDRVNSPLHF